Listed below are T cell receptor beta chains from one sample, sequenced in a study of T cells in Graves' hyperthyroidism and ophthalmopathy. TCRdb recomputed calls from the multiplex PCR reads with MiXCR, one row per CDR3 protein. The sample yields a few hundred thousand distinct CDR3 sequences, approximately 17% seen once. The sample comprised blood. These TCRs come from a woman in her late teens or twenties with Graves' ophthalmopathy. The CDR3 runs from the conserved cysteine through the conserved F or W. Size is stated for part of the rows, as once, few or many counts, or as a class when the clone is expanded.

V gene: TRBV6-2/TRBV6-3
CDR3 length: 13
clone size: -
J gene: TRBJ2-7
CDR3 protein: CAIKPGAGYEQYF

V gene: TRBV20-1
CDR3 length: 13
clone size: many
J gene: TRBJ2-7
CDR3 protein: CSASDRVGGEQYF

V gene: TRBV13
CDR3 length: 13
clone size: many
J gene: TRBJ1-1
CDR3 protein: CASSSWGETEAFF

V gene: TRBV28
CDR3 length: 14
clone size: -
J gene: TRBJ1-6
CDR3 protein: CASSYRGINSPLHF

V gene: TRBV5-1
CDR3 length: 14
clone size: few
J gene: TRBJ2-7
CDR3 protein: CASSFSGTGAEQYF

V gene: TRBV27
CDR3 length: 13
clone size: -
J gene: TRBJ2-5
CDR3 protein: CASRQLSQETQYF

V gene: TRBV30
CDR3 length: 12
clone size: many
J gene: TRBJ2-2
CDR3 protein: CAWRLNTGELFF

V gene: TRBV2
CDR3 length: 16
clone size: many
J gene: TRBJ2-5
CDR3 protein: CASSDAAGGLIETQYF

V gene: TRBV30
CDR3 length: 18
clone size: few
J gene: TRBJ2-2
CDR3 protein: CAWSVRDRGISNTGELFF

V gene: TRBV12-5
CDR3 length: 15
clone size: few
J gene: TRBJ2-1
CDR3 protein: CASGQTGTSNNEQFF

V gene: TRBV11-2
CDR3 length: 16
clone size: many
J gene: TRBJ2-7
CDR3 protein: CASSLGGRTPGYEQYF

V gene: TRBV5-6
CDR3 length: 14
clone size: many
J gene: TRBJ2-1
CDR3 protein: CASSFGTADVGQFF

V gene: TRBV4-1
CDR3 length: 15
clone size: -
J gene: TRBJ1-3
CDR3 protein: CASSQSPISGNTIYF

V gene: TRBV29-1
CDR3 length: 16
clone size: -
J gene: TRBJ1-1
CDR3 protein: CSVASGTGGSGTEAFF

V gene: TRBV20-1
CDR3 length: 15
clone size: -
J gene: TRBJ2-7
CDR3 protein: CSAPALLATSYEQYF

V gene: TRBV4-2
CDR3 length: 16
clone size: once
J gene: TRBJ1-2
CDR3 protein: CASSPREGQASYGYTF

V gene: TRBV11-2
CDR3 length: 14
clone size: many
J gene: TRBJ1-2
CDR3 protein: CASSLPRQFDGYTF